This TCR beta chain was recovered during a study of a mutant IDH1 vaccine in newly diagnosed glioma (dated by TCRdb to the early 2020s). A note on the overall study: Patients received eight vaccinations in weeks 1, 3, 5, 7, 11, 15, 19 and 23, corresponding to visits V03 through V10. Peripheral blood was drawn at six visits: V03 (baseline), V05, V07, V10, V12 and V13. Vaccination was initiated 4-6 weeks after radiotherapy alone, or concurrently with temozolomide cycles in the chemotherapy-containing groups. For exploratory analyses, longitudinal TCRB deep sequencing was carried out in about 25 treated patients wherever samples were available. Prior to enrollment, patients had been given standard therapy consisting of radiotherapy alone, temozolomide alone, or radiochemotherapy with temozolomide, with the combination given to most patients. The roughly 32 treated patients were approximately 62% male and around 40% female, with a mean age of 40.4 years.

V and J are truncated by 1 base and 6 bases respectively, leaving an intervening sequence of 7 bases. The CDR3 runs 11 amino acids, cysteine and phenylalanine included. The entry retains the CDR3 DNA only, 33 bases that are in frame from base 1. In the germline V gene (reference sequence), CDR1 corresponds to GTSNPN and CDR2 to SVGIG. The method behind the library was the immunoSEQ multiplex PCR assay. Following the manufacturer's protocol, the hsTCRB Kit was used to amplify rearranged TCR beta chain sequences. Sequencing of TCRB libraries was carried out on an Illumina MiSeq. The study's processing was this. Demultiplexing, trimming and gene mapping were performed with the kit vendor's proprietary platform. Not all clones reach the TCRdb copy of this immuneACCESS table, which keeps in-frame sequences only. Checked studies attribute under half of the gap to unresolved V genes and leave the rest unexplained. V and J calls plus clone size are reproduced from that table; the DNA served to infer D and trimming. Recorded for this sample are 110,000 or so clones; 85% to 90% of them occurred a single time. Around 0.6% of the sample is in the top ten clones.

To note about this clone: Its cognate antigen has yet to be identified. Per-nucleotide qualities are absent, and no much larger clonotype sits a single base away.

The time point label on this specimen signifies: week 11, during vaccination. A 20-mer mutant IDH1 peptide at 300 micrograms in Montanide made up each vaccine dose, which was injected subcutaneously together with topical imiquimod. The donors had newly diagnosed IDH1-mutant astrocytomas of WHO grade 3 or 4 that showed loss of nuclear ATRX. The samples were drawn from NOA16, a multicentre, single-arm, open-label phase I trial in Germany that tested a mutant IDH1 peptide vaccine in humans for the first time. Genomic DNA for TCRB sequencing was extracted from EDTA blood using the DNeasy Blood and Tissue Kit. General findings and caveats noted by the study authors: Availability determined which PBMC samples were chosen for TCRB deep sequencing. Changes in the top peripheral T cell clonotypes picked up by TCRB sequencing did not appear to be linked to pseudoprogression. The authors noted that analyses of patient blood samples could not be reproduced because of sample limitations. Across multiple MHC alleles, vaccine-induced immune responses were seen in nearly 95% of patients.

Recombination connected TRBV30 to TRBJ2-7, and the D gene may be TRBD1, 6 bases matching. Sample: PBMCs, taken from a glioma patient whose treatment included an IDH1 peptide vaccine. This clonotype was obtained from a woman in her forties or fifties with glioma. At the DNA level, the sequence is TGTGCCTGGAGTGACAGGGTCGAGCAGTACTTC. It is translated as CAWSDRVEQYF.